This note documents a single TCR beta chain sequence. Its antigen is not identified. Time point meaning: 2013-2014 season, 7 days after vaccination. This specimen belongs to a study of follicular helper T cells after annual influenza vaccination. Study overall: Sampling occurred days 0, 7 and 28 after each influenza vaccination.

Only in-frame clones appear in the TCRdb table, and some are missing; sequencing was by immunoSEQ multiplex PCR. Of approximately 600 clones detected, around 89% appear once; the ten largest clones hold roughly 6%. Overall study findings and caveats: Each annual vaccination recalled recurring oligoclonal ICOS+CD38+ cTfh clonotypes.

The CDR3 loop spans 12 amino acids. Germline assignment: CDR1 MNHEY and CDR2 SVGAGI. With 6 bases removed from V and 4 bases from J, the gap between germline ends came to 9 bases. The chain carries TRBV6-5 and TRBJ1-2; tentatively, D is TRBD1 (6 bases). The receptor comes from an adult who received the influenza vaccine. The sequenced sample was CXCR5+ CD38+ circulating T follicular helper cells from blood, obtained 7 days after influenza vaccination. Subset given: circulating Tfh, non-naive CD4+CXCR5+PD-1+ (ICOS+CD38+ or ICOS-CD38-). The CDR3 sequence is CASRQGGYGYTF. The CDR3 DNA reads TGTGCCAGCAGACAGGGCGGCTATGGCTACACCTTC.